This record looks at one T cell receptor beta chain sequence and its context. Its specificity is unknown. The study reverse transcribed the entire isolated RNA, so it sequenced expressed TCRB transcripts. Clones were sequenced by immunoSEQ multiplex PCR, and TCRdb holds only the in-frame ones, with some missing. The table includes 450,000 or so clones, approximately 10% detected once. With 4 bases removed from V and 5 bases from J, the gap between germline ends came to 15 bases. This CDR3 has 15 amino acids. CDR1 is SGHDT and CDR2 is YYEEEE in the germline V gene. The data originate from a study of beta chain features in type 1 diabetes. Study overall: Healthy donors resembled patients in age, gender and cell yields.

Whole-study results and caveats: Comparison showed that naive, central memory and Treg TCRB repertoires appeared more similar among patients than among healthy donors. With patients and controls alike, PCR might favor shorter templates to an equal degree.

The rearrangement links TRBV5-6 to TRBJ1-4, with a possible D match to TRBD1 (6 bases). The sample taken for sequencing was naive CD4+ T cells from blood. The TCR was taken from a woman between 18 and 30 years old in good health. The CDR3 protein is CASSLRQAGNEKLFF. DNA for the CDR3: TGTGCCAGCAGCCTTCGACAGGCGGGAAATGAAAAACTGTTTTTT.